Listed below are T cell receptor beta chains from one sample, sequenced in a study of T cells after yellow fever vaccination. TCRdb passed the 5' RACE reads through MiXCR, listing each CDR3 protein once. The sample lists 600,000 to 750,000 distinct CDR3 sequences, about 12% occurring once. The sequenced sample was PBMCs, obtained on the day of the yellow fever booster vaccination. Receptors originate from a man aged 25 to 40 who received the YFV17D yellow fever vaccine. Both conserved end residues are part of each CDR3.

V gene	J gene	CDR3 protein
TRBV6-4	TRBJ2-1	CASSPEGEGYNEQFF
TRBV20-1	TRBJ1-4	CSARERSEKLFF
TRBV7-2	TRBJ2-2	CASWPGLGSSGELFF
TRBV12-3/TRBV12-4	TRBJ2-2	CASSLWGRDGELFF
TRBV7-8	TRBJ2-3	CASSFTGVTDTQYF
TRBV5-1	TRBJ1-5	CASRRDILSPQHF
TRBV6-5	TRBJ2-2	CASSYSSTGELFF
TRBV4-3	TRBJ2-1	CASSQEPYNEQFF
TRBV7-9	TRBJ1-6	CASSSGQRGSPLHF
TRBV7-7	TRBJ2-5	CASSLTTDDQETQYF
TRBV19	TRBJ2-3	CATQITDTQYF
TRBV7-2	TRBJ2-3	CASSNPRGDTQYF
TRBV19	TRBJ1-5	CASSRGPEPQHF
TRBV5-5	TRBJ2-7	CASSVGQGGEQYF
TRBV5-4	TRBJ2-1	CASSNLEGEQFF
TRBV6-1	TRBJ2-7	CASSPPGRANSYEQYF
TRBV20-1	TRBJ2-1	CSASPGLGYNEQFF
TRBV27	TRBJ2-7	CASSLSPRNEQYF
TRBV7-2	TRBJ2-7	CASSLVSAAYEQYF
TRBV5-8	TRBJ2-5	CASSLGATGGETQYF
TRBV7-9	TRBJ2-7	CASSLGQGHEQYF
TRBV4-3	TRBJ2-2	CASSQDTAGGATGELFF
TRBV19	TRBJ2-1	CATGQGAGEQFF
TRBV20-1	TRBJ2-1	CSARDSGRAGEQFF
TRBV7-2	TRBJ2-2	CASSLASSPGELFF
TRBV7-9	TRBJ2-7	CASSLVESENEQYF
TRBV12-3/TRBV12-4	TRBJ2-2	CASSLAGQGYQKGEGGVAGELFF
TRBV10-3	TRBJ2-3	CAISDKGTSGSTDTQYF
TRBV30	TRBJ2-3	CAWSAQDTQYF
TRBV18	TRBJ2-7	CASSPPGPSEQYF
TRBV6-2/TRBV6-3	TRBJ1-5	CASSYASGANQPQHF
TRBV20-1	TRBJ2-1	CSARDLSGGSKYNEQFF
TRBV20-1	TRBJ1-3	CSASRHPGRSGNTIYF
TRBV7-9	TRBJ2-7	CASSLEGTDYEQYF
TRBV12-3/TRBV12-4	TRBJ2-6	CASQGQGLSGANVLTF
TRBV29-1	TRBJ2-7	CSVAQRLNYEQYF
TRBV27	TRBJ2-7	CASSLAGGPKEQYF
TRBV4-3	TRBJ2-2	CASSQDTLAGVHGELFF
TRBV15	TRBJ2-5	CATSRDFGAGSQETQYF
TRBV10-2	TRBJ1-2	CASSALILVYGYTF
TRBV7-2	TRBJ2-1	CASSLALAGGPYNEQFF
TRBV5-6	TRBJ2-5	CASSLVVRAAGAASETQYF
TRBV20-1	TRBJ2-1	CSALSDPEQFF
TRBV9	TRBJ2-4	CASSEGGAKNIQYF
TRBV18	TRBJ2-1	CASSPRSDDNEQFF
TRBV20-1	TRBJ1-1	CSVAGGVTEAFF
TRBV18	TRBJ2-1	CASSPLEGARVEQFF
TRBV5-1	TRBJ2-2	CASSQGQGRAGELFF
TRBV20-1	TRBJ2-7	CSASYRRPNEQYF
TRBV9	TRBJ2-7	CASGQDGEEQYF
TRBV30	TRBJ1-5	CAWSVLSRGQPQHF
TRBV12-3/TRBV12-4	TRBJ1-6	CASSLSQGSPLHF
TRBV3-1	TRBJ2-7	CASSPALAGAYEQYF
TRBV5-5	TRBJ1-2	CASSSEIDRGYGYTF